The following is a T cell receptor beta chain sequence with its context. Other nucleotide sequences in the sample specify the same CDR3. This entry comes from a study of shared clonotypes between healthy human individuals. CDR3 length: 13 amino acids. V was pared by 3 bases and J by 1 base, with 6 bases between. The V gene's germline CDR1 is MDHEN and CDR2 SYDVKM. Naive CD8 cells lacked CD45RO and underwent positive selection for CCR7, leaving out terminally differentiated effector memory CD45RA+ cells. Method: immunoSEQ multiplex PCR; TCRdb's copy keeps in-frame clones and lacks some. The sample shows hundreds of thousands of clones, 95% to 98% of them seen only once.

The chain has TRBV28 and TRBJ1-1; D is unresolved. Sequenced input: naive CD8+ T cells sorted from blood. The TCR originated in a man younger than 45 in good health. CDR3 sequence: CASSFRPNTEAFF. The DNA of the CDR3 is TGTGCCAGCAGTTTTCGACCGAACACTGAAGCTTTCTTT.